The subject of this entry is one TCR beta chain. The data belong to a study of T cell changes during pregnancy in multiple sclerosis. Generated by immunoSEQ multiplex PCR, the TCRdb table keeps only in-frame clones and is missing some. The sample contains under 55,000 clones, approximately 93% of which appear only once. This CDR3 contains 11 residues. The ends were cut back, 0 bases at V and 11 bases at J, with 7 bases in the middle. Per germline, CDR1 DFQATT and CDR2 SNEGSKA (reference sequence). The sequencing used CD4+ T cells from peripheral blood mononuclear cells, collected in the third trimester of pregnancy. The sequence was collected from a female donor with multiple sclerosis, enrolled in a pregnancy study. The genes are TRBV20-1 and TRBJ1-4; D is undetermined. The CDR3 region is CSARDLRKLFF. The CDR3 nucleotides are TGCAGTGCTAGAGATTTGAGGAAACTGTTTTTT.